Listed below are T cell receptor beta chains from one sample, sequenced in a study of response to subunit inactivated influenza vaccine. Via MiXCR, TCRdb re-called the RT-PCR reads, giving one row per CDR3 protein. Of 530,000 or so distinct CDR3 sequences in the sample, around 15% were seen once. The sequencing here drew on PBMCs from blood, taken 11 to 12 days after vaccination. The receptors come from a man aged 50 to 59 who received an inactivated influenza vaccine. The CDR3 runs from the conserved cysteine through the conserved F or W. Each record gives: D gene, clone size, J gene, V gene, CDR3 DNA, CDR3 protein. D genes are given only for firm matches. Clone size is shown for a subset of rows, as once, few, many or a class of expanded clone.

TRBD1,NA,TRBJ1-5,TRBV6-2/TRBV6-3,TGTGCCAGCAGTTTCCGACAGGGGAATCAGCCCCAGCATTTT,CASSFRQGNQPQHF
TRBD2,few,TRBJ2-5,TRBV4-1,TGCGCCAGCAGCCAAGAGAGGGGACTAGCGGGGGTACCCTACACGGCGCAAGAGACCCAGTACTTC,CASSQERGLAGVPYTAQETQYF
NA,few,TRBJ2-4,TRBV6-2/TRBV6-3,TGTGCCAGCACTCGAACGGGAGAGTACATTCAGTACTTC,CASTRTGEYIQYF
NA,many,TRBJ2-1,TRBV7-2,TGTGCCAGCAGCTACGCGCGAGGGGGATCGAATGAGCAGTTCTTC,CASSYARGGSNEQFF
NA,few,TRBJ1-2,TRBV3-1,TGTGCCAGCAGCTCCGGCCGTGGTACCTATGGCTACACCTTC,CASSSGRGTYGYTF
TRBD1,NA,TRBJ2-7,TRBV12-3/TRBV12-4,TGTGCCAGCAGTGGGGACAGGGGGTACGAGCAGTACTTC,CASSGDRGYEQYF
NA,NA,TRBJ1-1,TRBV7-6,TGTGCCAGCAGCTTAGGACACCTTCCGAACACTGAAGCTTTCTTT,CASSLGHLPNTEAFF
NA,few,TRBJ1-1,TRBV6-1,TGTGCCAGCAGTGGGGGACCGGTAACTGAAGCTTTCTTT,CASSGGPVTEAFF
NA,NA,TRBJ2-4,TRBV5-1,TGCGCCAGCAGCTTGCCCGGTGAAGACATTCAGTACTTC,CASSLPGEDIQYF
NA,NA,TRBJ2-5,TRBV5-1,TGCGCCAGCAGCTCCTCCAGCTTATCGCGGGGTCAAGAGACCCAGTACTTC,CASSSSSLSRGQETQYF
NA,NA,TRBJ2-3,TRBV13,TGTGCCAGCAGCTTAGTTGACGGCCCTAGCACAGATACGCAGTATTTT,CASSLVDGPSTDTQYF
NA,NA,TRBJ2-1,TRBV4-1,TGCGCCAGCAGCCAAGAAGGGGTAGCCGGGGGCACATACAATGAGCAGTTCTTC,CASSQEGVAGGTYNEQFF
TRBD2,NA,TRBJ2-2,TRBV9,TGTGCCAGCAGCGTAGCTCCTAGCGGGAGCGGGGAGCTGTTTTTT,CASSVAPSGSGELFF
NA,few,TRBJ2-1,TRBV20-1,TGCAGTGCACCCGGGGGGCCCGGGACCTCATCCTACAATGAGCAGTTCTTC,CSAPGGPGTSSYNEQFF
NA,NA,TRBJ2-3,TRBV10-3,TGTGCCATCAGTGGGGTCAGGGGCAATGCAGATACGCAGTATTTT,CAISGVRGNADTQYF
NA,NA,TRBJ2-1,TRBV10-3,TGTGCCATCAGTGAAGCTGATGAGCAGTTCTTC,CAISEADEQFF
TRBD2,NA,TRBJ2-3,TRBV28,TGTGCCAGCAGTTTATTTGCTAGCGGGAGACCTACAGATACGCAGTATTTT,CASSLFASGRPTDTQYF
NA,many,TRBJ2-5,TRBV20-1,TGCAGTGGGTATGCTCAAGAGACCCAGTACTTC,CSGYAQETQYF
TRBD1,many,TRBJ2-2,TRBV10-2,TGCGCCAGCAGTCCGACAGGGGTTGAGAACACCGGGGAGCTGTTTTTT,CASSPTGVENTGELFF
TRBD2,NA,TRBJ2-3,TRBV7-3,TGTGCCAGCAGCTTACAGGCTAGCGGGAGAACAGATACGCAGTATTTT,CASSLQASGRTDTQYF
NA,few,TRBJ2-1,TRBV11-2,TGTGCCAGCAGCCGGGCTGGCCCCTACAATGAGCAGTTCTTC,CASSRAGPYNEQFF
NA,NA,TRBJ2-7,TRBV2,TGTGCCAGCAGTGAAGGGGGGGACCACGAGCAGTACTTC,CASSEGGDHEQYF
NA,many,TRBJ1-1,TRBV4-2,TGTGCCAGCAGCCAAGGATTGGAAGCTTTCTTT,CASSQGLEAFF
NA,NA,TRBJ2-4,TRBV7-9,TGTGCCAGCAGCTTGGCCCTGGACAGTGCCAAAAACATTCAGTACTTC,CASSLALDSAKNIQYF
TRBD2,few,TRBJ2-7,TRBV18,TGTGCCAGCTCACAAGGACTAGCGGGAGAGGAGCAGTACTTC,CASSQGLAGEEQYF
NA,NA,TRBJ1-1,TRBV7-8,TGTGCCAGCAGCTTAGAAAAGGCTGAAGCTTTCTTT,CASSLEKAEAFF
TRBD1,NA,TRBJ2-5,TRBV12-3/TRBV12-4,TGTGCCAGCAGGCCTACAGGGGGCTTAGAGACCCAGTACTTC,CASRPTGGLETQYF
NA,few,TRBJ2-3,TRBV7-2,TGTGCCAGCAGCTTTCTAGTTACGACAGATACGCAGTATTTT,CASSFLVTTDTQYF
TRBD1,NA,TRBJ1-6,TRBV6-5,TGTGCCAGCAGTTACCGAATAGACAGGGGATTAGGATCACCCCTCCACTTT,CASSYRIDRGLGSPLHF
TRBD2,few,TRBJ2-3,TRBV13,TGTGCCAGCAGCGCAGGGACTAGCGGGAGCCAAGGAGATACGCAGTATTTT,CASSAGTSGSQGDTQYF
NA,NA,TRBJ2-5,TRBV28,TGTGCCAGCAGTTTAAAGAGAGAGACCCAGTACTTC,CASSLKRETQYF
TRBD2,NA,TRBJ2-3,TRBV27,TGTGCCAGCAGTTTAATTTCGGCTAGCGGACCCACAGATACGCAGTATTTT,CASSLISASGPTDTQYF
NA,NA,TRBJ2-1,TRBV7-2,TGTGCCAGCAGCTTAGTTCTGGCTTCCAATGAGCAGTTCTTC,CASSLVLASNEQFF
TRBD2,few,TRBJ2-1,TRBV7-2,TGTGCCAGCAGCTTAGTCGGGACTACTAGGGGCAATGAGCAGTTCTTC,CASSLVGTTRGNEQFF
NA,NA,TRBJ1-2,TRBV28,TGTGCCAGCAGTTTGCATCGGGGTGGCTACACCTTC,CASSLHRGGYTF
TRBD2,NA,TRBJ2-1,TRBV3-1,TGTGCCAGCAGCCAATCCGGGACTAGCGGGAGGAGGGAGTTCTTC,CASSQSGTSGRREFF
TRBD1,NA,TRBJ2-1,TRBV7-2,TGTGCCAGCAACAGACAGGGGGGGTACAATGAGCAGTTCTTC,CASNRQGGYNEQFF
NA,many,TRBJ2-1,TRBV20-1,TGCAGTGCTAGTAACTACAATGAGCAGTTCTTC,CSASNYNEQFF
NA,NA,TRBJ1-1,TRBV4-2,TGTGCCAGCAGCCAAGAGACAATGAGGGGAGAAGCTTTCTTT,CASSQETMRGEAFF
NA,many,TRBJ2-5,TRBV20-1,TGCAGTGCTAGTAACAGGAGGAAAGAGACCCAGTACTTC,CSASNRRKETQYF
TRBD1,NA,TRBJ2-1,TRBV10-3,TGTGCCATCAGTGAGTGGACAGGGAGCTCCTACAATGAGCAGTTCTTC,CAISEWTGSSYNEQFF
NA,many,TRBJ2-3,TRBV20-1,TGCAGTGCTAGAGCCCCCGGCGGTACGCAGTATTTT,CSARAPGGTQYF
NA,NA,TRBJ2-1,TRBV5-1,TGCGCCAGCAGCTCCCCCGTGAGCCCGGGGACGTCGGCTCACAATGAGCAGTTCTTC,CASSSPVSPGTSAHNEQFF
NA,many,TRBJ2-7,TRBV29-1,TGCAGCGTTGCGGCAGGACTCAACGAGCAGTACTTC,CSVAAGLNEQYF
NA,NA,TRBJ2-1,TRBV12-3/TRBV12-4,TGTGCCAGCAGGCTCAACCCCGGGAATGAGCAGTTCTTC,CASRLNPGNEQFF
NA,NA,TRBJ2-5,TRBV5-1,TGCGCCAGCAGCGCCGGGACACTGAAAGAGACCCAGTACTTC,CASSAGTLKETQYF
NA,many,TRBJ2-3,TRBV7-2,TGTGCCAGCAGCTTATTGGGGATTCGAACAGATACGCAGTATTTT,CASSLLGIRTDTQYF
NA,many,TRBJ1-2,TRBV12-3/TRBV12-4,TGTGCCAGCAGCCATTCGGGGGGCGGCTACACCTTC,CASSHSGGGYTF
TRBD1,few,TRBJ1-4,TRBV12-3/TRBV12-4,TGTGCCAGCACCCTAGGGGGACAGGGTAGTGAAAAACTGTTTTTT,CASTLGGQGSEKLFF
NA,NA,TRBJ2-3,TRBV19,TGTGCCAGTAGTACGGCAGGGCATAGGACAGATACGCAGTATTTT,CASSTAGHRTDTQYF
TRBD2,many,TRBJ2-7,TRBV7-9,TGTGCCAGCAGCTTTAGCGGGACGGCCTACGAGCAGTACTTC,CASSFSGTAYEQYF
NA,NA,TRBJ2-2,TRBV2,TGTGCCAGCAGCGCTATAGGGACATGGAGTTCAACCGGGGAGCTGTTTTTT,CASSAIGTWSSTGELFF
NA,few,TRBJ1-1,TRBV12-3/TRBV12-4,TGTGCCAGCAGTTTTTTGGGGGCAGGGGCTGAAGCTTTCTTT,CASSFLGAGAEAFF
NA,few,TRBJ2-1,TRBV19,TGTGCCAGTAGTATAGATACGGGACGGTCCTACAATGAGCAGTTCTTC,CASSIDTGRSYNEQFF
TRBD2,NA,TRBJ2-7,TRBV7-2,TGTGCCAGCAGCTTAGAGCGGGGGGCCCCCTACGAGCAGTACTTC,CASSLERGAPYEQYF
NA,NA,TRBJ2-3,TRBV27,TGTGCCAGCTCCGGGACGTACCGCACAGATACGCAGTATTTT,CASSGTYRTDTQYF
TRBD2,many,TRBJ2-2,TRBV6-5,TGTGCCAGCAGTTACGGCGGGAGGTTCGGCGGGGAGCTGTTTTTT,CASSYGGRFGGELFF